These 17 T cell receptor beta chains were all obtained from the same sample, sequenced in a study of beta chain features in type 1 diabetes (dated by TCRdb to 2016 to 2019). Library preparation employed the immunoSEQ multiplex PCR assay. The entire isolated RNA was reverse transcribed using the High Capacity cDNA Reverse Transcription Kit, and thus expressed TCRB transcripts were sequenced. TCRdb mirrors the immuneACCESS table, restricted to in-frame sequences. Some clones are absent from its copies; in checked studies, under half trace to an unresolved V gene, and the reason for the others is unknown. Recorded for this sample are fewer than 350,000 clones; about 20% of them occurred a single time. The ten largest clones take up 0.035% to 0.055% of the sample. What was sequenced was naive CD4+ T cells from blood. Reading the label with the study, this specimen's cell subset or site is: true naive CD4+ T cells. The receptors derive from a woman under 30 in good health.

A few counts support this clone. The rearrangement joins TRBV30 to TRBJ1-5; D is perhaps TRBD1 (6 bases). Germline CDR1 reads GTSNPN; CDR2 reads SVGIG (reference sequence). This CDR3 has 14 residues. The germline V and J ends were trimmed by 2 bases and 4 bases, with 12 bases remaining between them. CDR3 in DNA: TGTGCCTGGAGTCCCACAGGGCGGAATCAGCCCCAGCATTTT. Its protein is CAWSPTGRNQPQHF.

V gene TRBV7-9 combines with J gene TRBJ2-3; unclear D gene. V was cut by 7 bases and J by 4 bases, with 15 bases left in between. CDR1 is SEHNR and CDR2 is FQNEAQ in the germline V gene (reference sequence). The CDR3 consists of 14 residues. Here the CDR3 reads CASILMESADTQYF. In DNA form, the CDR3 reads TGTGCCAGCATCCTCATGGAGTCGGCAGATACGCAGTATTTT.

A few counts support this clone. The chain couples TRBV7-2 to TRBJ1-1, with D maybe TRBD1 (5 bases). Germline V gene data show CDR1 as SGHTA and CDR2 as FQGNSA. This CDR3 is 13 amino acids long. Trimming cost V 1 base and J 6 bases, with 9 bases left between them. The CDR3 nucleotides read TGTGCCAGCAGCTTAGTAGCGGGGGCTGAAGCTTTCTTT. Its protein product is CASSLVAGAEAFF.

The rearrangement joins TRBV5-4 to TRBJ2-1, with 8 bases matching TRBD2. The V and J ends lost 5 bases and 4 bases, in that order; junction bases with no gene match: 5. Germline V lookup: CDR1 SGHNT, CDR2 YYREEE (reference sequence). This CDR3 has 14 residues. The DNA for the CDR3 is TGTGCCAGCAGTAGCGGGGCCTTATACAATGAGCAGTTCTTC. This gives the protein CASSSGALYNEQFF. Supplemented by reference TRBV5-4 and TRBJ2-1, the full variable domain reads ETGVTQSPTHLIKTRGQQVTLRCSSQSGHNTVSWYQQALGQGPQFIFQYYREEENGRGNFPPRFSGLQFPNYSSELNVNALELDDSALYLCASSSGALYNEQFFGPGTRLTVL.

The V and J genes are TRBV6-5 and TRBJ2-3, with D possibly TRBD2 on 5 matching bases. The CDR3 sequence is 13 residues long. V was cut by 6 bases and J by 3 bases, with 10 bases left in between. The germline CDR1 and CDR2 sequences are MNHEY and SVGAGI. The CDR3 DNA sequence: TGTGCCAGCAGGCCCCCGGGGACAGATACGCAGTATTTT. It yields the protein CASRPPGTDTQYF.

The table lists this clone with a few counts. The rearrangement uses TRBV5-4 and TRBJ2-1; D is possibly TRBD2 (5 bases). The CDR3 length is 16 residues. Trimming pared 4 bases from V and 3 bases from J, leaving 17 bases between. Germline V gives CDR1 SGHNT, CDR2 YYREEE (reference sequence). The CDR3: CASSPPLEAFYNEQFF. As DNA, the CDR3 is TGTGCCAGCAGCCCGCCCCTGGAGGCCTTCTACAATGAGCAGTTCTTC.

A few counts support this clone. The CDR3 DNA reads TGTGCCAGCAGCCAAGGGACAGCGAGCTCCTACGAGCAGTACTTC. This gives the protein CASSQGTASSYEQYF. The chain links TRBV4-2 to TRBJ2-7, with TRBD1 as a possible D gene (6 bases). V lost 1 base, J lost 0 bases, and 10 bases lay in between. CDR3 size: 15 residues. From germline, CDR1 is LGHNA and CDR2 YNFKEQ.

In its sample, this clone was seen a few times. V is TRBV6-1 and J is TRBJ2-7, with 9 bases matching TRBD2. CDR1 is MNHNS, CDR2 SASEGT, per germline. The V segment lost 4 bases and the J segment 2 bases; nucleotides outside the gene matches: 6. This CDR3 is 15 amino acids long. The CDR3 reads CASSGQRGVTYEQYF. The CDR3 region has the DNA TGTGCCAGCAGTGGGCAGCGGGGGGTCACCTACGAGCAGTACTTC.

The CDR3 coding sequence is TGTGCCAGCAGCTTAGTTGGTCGGGATGAGCAGTTCTTC. Its translation: CASSLVGRDEQFF. The chain links TRBV7-9 to TRBJ2-1, with D uncertain. In germline, CDR1 is SEHNR, CDR2 FQNEAQ (reference sequence). The CDR3 is made up of 13 amino acids. V was cut by 1 base and J by 8 bases, with 9 bases left in between.

This clone has a handful of counts. The chain combines TRBV7-3 with TRBJ1-2; 9 bases fit TRBD1. The CDR3 runs 15 residues. V lost 7 bases to trimming and J lost 4 bases; unmatched junction nucleotides: 10. Germline V gene data show CDR1 as SGHTA and CDR2 as FQGTGA. CDR3 sequence reads: CASTPTGDRAYGYTF. The DNA of the CDR3 is TGTGCCAGCACCCCCACGGGGGACAGGGCCTATGGCTACACCTTC. Drawing the rest from reference TRBV7-3 and TRBJ1-2, the complete variable domain is GAGVSQTPSNKVTEKGKYVELRCDPISGHTALYWYRQSLGQGPEFLIYFQGTGAADDSGLPNDRFFAVRPEGSVSTLKIQRTERGDSAVYLCASTPTGDRAYGYTFGSGTRLTVV.

The J gene is TRBJ2-5, the V gene TRBV30; D may be TRBD2 (5 bases). Between the trimmed V and J ends, which lost 4 bases and 11 bases, there was a span of 17 bases. This CDR3 is built from 12 residues. The V gene's germline CDR1 is GTSNPN and CDR2 SVGIG (reference sequence). In nucleotides, the CDR3 is TGTGCCTGGACTGGAGGAGGTGCTGGGCAGTACTTC. This encodes CAWTGGGAGQYF.

Only a few counts were recorded for this clone. V and J are TRBV29-1 and TRBJ2-3; 7 bases are shared with TRBD1. Germline-derived CDR1 and CDR2 are SQVTM and ANQGSEA. V was pared by 7 bases and J by 0 bases, with 7 bases of the junction left unmatched. The CDR3 length is 14 residues. The CDR3 region is CSEYRGHSTDTQYF. The CDR3 DNA sequence: TGCAGCGAGTACAGGGGACACAGCACAGATACGCAGTATTTT.

This rearrangement joins TRBV19 to TRBJ1-2; D is uncertain. The length of the CDR3 is 14 residues. Germline CDR1 reads LNHDA; CDR2 reads SQIVND (reference sequence). V was clipped by 1 base and J by 8 bases, with 14 bases between them. The CDR3 sequence: CASSIVPLSGGYTF. DNA for the CDR3: TGTGCCAGTAGTATAGTCCCCCTCTCGGGAGGCTACACCTTC.

The chain couples TRBV6-5 to TRBJ1-1; possible D gene TRBD1, 6 bases. This CDR3 region has 14 residues. Germline V gene sequence: CDR1 MNHEY, CDR2 SVGAGI. The V end lost 6 bases, the J end lost 4 bases, and 15 bases lay between the germline ends. The CDR3 DNA sequence: TGTGCCAGCAGGCCAACAGGGAGTCCCACTGAAGCTTTCTTT. It specifies CASRPTGSPTEAFF.

V is TRBV28 and J is TRBJ1-2; 7 nucleotides agree with TRBD1. The CDR3 runs 13 residues. CDR1 is MDHEN, CDR2 SYDVKM, per germline. After removal of 5 bases from V and 5 bases from J, the junction contained 5 bases not matched to a gene. CDR3 region: CASSPDRVYGYTF. The CDR3 DNA is TGTGCCAGCAGTCCCGACAGGGTGTATGGCTACACCTTC.

The chain uses TRBV5-1 and TRBJ2-7; 12 nucleotides align to TRBD1. CDR1 is SGHRS and CDR2 is YFSETQ in the germline V gene. J was trimmed by 6 bases and V by 2 bases; bases with no gene match: 6. The CDR3 covers 15 residues. The CDR3 nucleotides read TGCGCCAGCAGCTTAATAGGGACAGGGGGCGTCGAGCAGTACTTC. Its protein product is CASSLIGTGGVEQYF.

V is TRBV7-2 and J is TRBJ2-1; D ambiguous. V was shortened by 6 bases and J by 7 bases, with 10 bases between the two germline ends. The CDR3 contains 12 residues. Germline lookup yields CDR1 SGHTA and CDR2 FQGNSA. The CDR3: CASSSSGNEQFF. DNA for the CDR3: TGTGCCAGCAGTTCATCCGGGAATGAGCAGTTCTTC.